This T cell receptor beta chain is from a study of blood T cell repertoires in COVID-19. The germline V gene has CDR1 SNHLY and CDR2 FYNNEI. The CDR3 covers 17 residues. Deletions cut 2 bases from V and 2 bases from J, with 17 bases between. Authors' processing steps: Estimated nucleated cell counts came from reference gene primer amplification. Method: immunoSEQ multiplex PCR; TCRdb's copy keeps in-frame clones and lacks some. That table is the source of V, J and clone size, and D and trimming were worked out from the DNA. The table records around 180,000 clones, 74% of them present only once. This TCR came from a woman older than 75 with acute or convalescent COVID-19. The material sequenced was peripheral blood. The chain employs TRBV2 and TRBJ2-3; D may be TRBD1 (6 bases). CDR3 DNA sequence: TGTGCCAGCAGTGAACGTAGCAGGGGACAAAACACAGATACGCAGTATTTT. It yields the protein CASSERSRGQNTDTQYF.